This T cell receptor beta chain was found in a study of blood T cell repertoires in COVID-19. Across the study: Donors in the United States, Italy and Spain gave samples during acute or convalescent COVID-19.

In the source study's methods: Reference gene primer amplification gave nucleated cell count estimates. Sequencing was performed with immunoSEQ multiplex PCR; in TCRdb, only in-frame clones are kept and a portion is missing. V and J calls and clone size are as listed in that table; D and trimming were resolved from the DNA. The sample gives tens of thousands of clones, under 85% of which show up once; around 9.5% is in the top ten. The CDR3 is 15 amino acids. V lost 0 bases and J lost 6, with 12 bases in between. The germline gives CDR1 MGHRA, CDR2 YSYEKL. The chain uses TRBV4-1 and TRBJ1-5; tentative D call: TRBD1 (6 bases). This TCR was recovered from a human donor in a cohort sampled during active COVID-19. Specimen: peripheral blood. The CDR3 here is CASSQERGGSQPQHF. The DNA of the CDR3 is TGCGCCAGCAGCCAAGAACGGGGGGGCAGTCAGCCCCAGCATTTT.